The entry that follows covers one T cell receptor beta chain sequence. Its antigen remains unknown. The CDR3 sequence is 15 residues long. CDR1 and CDR2 from the germline V gene are SQVTM and ANQGSEA. Trimming took 2 bases from V and 6 from J; bases not matched to a gene: 10. The data originate from a study of T cell responses to AZD1222 COVID-19 vaccine. Overall study: Second-dose groups at about 4 or about 12 weeks were pooled.

Repertoires were generated with immunoSEQ multiplex PCR, while TCRdb's copy carries only in-frame clones and drops some. This sample has approximately 150,000 clones; 80% to 95% occur once, and the top ten carry around 1.7%. The study's findings and limits: Breadth and depth of Spike-specific TCRs rose after two AZD1222 doses. Sampling captured repertoires only after the peak T cell response. Donors were largely white British and mainly female; clonal diversity was possibly underestimated.

The chain has TRBV29-1 and TRBJ1-2, with TRBD1 matching 9 bases. The receptor's source is an adult in good health. The sequencing here drew on peripheral blood, taken on day 0 of AZD1222 vaccination. CDR3 sequence: CSVETPGQGSDGYTF. In DNA form, the CDR3 reads TGCAGCGTTGAAACGCCGGGACAGGGATCTGATGGCTACACCTTC.